This entry lists 31 T cell receptor beta chains sequenced from one sample in a study of shared T cell receptors in the human thymus. The protocol was immunoSEQ multiplex PCR, while the TCRdb copy is restricted to in-frame clones and leaves out a portion. The sample lists approximately 660,000 clones, approximately 88% occurring once. The same sample was also studied in work on human thymus T cells.

Sample: thymocytes. The receptors shown here come from a boy younger than two with a congenital heart defect.

The rearrangement links TRBV6-1 to TRBJ1-5; the match to TRBD1 covers 7 bases. Unmatched junction bases numbered 12, after V lost 2 bases and J lost 5 bases. The CDR3 consists of 17 residues. CDR1 is MNHNS and CDR2 is SASEGT in the germline V gene. CDR3 DNA: TGTGCCAGCAGTGAAAGGCCCGGGACAGATGGTGATCAGCCCCAGCATTTT. Its translation: CASSERPGTDGDQPQHF.

This chain joins TRBV27 and TRBJ2-7, with 7 bases lining up with TRBD1. Germline trimming cut 5 bases from V and 5 bases from J; bases unmatched to any gene: 9. The CDR3 runs 14 residues. Germline-derived CDR1 and CDR2 are MNHEY and SMNVEV (reference sequence). Written as DNA, the CDR3 is TGTGCCAGCAGTGTCGACAGGGATAGTAACGAGCAGTACTTC. Residues: CASSVDRDSNEQYF.

The chain employs TRBV5-1 and TRBJ2-7; 10 bases fit TRBD2. CDR3 length: 14 residues. With 0 bases clipped from V and 3 bases from J, the junction kept 0 bases outside the gene matches. The germline gives CDR1 SGHRS, CDR2 YFSETQ. The CDR3 sequence is CASSLGTSGYEQYF. The CDR3 DNA reads TGCGCCAGCAGCTTGGGGACTAGCGGCTACGAGCAGTACTTC.

The chain's CDR3 is CASNSNREGAYEQYF. CDR3 nucleotides: TGTGCCAGCAACTCCAACCGGGAGGGGGCCTACGAGCAGTACTTC. The J gene is TRBJ2-7, the V gene TRBV6-5; 8 bases are a match to TRBD2. CDR3 length: 15 residues. Germline V gives CDR1 MNHEY, CDR2 SVGAGI. V shed 7 bases, J shed 2 bases, and the junction held 10 bases outside the gene matches.

The CDR3, as DNA: TGTGCCACCGTTAGCGGGAGGGCCCGCTACGAGCAGTACTTC. Translation: CATVSGRARYEQYF. V usage is TRBV28 and J usage is TRBJ2-7; TRBD2 matches 11 bases. The CDR3 consists of 14 residues. CDR1 and CDR2 (germline): MDHEN, SYDVKM. V dropped 10 bases and J dropped 3; count of bases not matched to a gene: 8.

The chain recombines TRBV27 with TRBJ2-1; tentatively, D is TRBD2 (6 bases). Looked up from germline, CDR1 is MNHEY and CDR2 is SMNVEV (reference sequence). The CDR3 consists of 14 residues. V was clipped by 2 bases and J by 7 bases, with 12 bases between them. The CDR3 DNA follows: TGTGCCAGCAGTTTACGGGGGAGCGGTAATGAGCAGTTCTTC. It is translated as CASSLRGSGNEQFF.

The V gene is TRBV30, the J gene TRBJ2-7, with 16 bases aligning to TRBD2. Germline CDR1 GTSNPN, CDR2 SVGIG (reference sequence). The CDR3 is 17 residues long. V was pared by 0 bases and J by 3 bases, with 5 bases of the junction left unmatched. The CDR3 protein is CAWSVGTSGRANYEQYF. CDR3 in DNA: TGTGCCTGGAGTGTAGGGACTAGCGGGAGGGCCAACTACGAGCAGTACTTC.

The chain combines TRBV7-8 with TRBJ2-7; D is unclear. The V and J ends lost 1 base and 3 bases respectively, with 7 bases between them. The CDR3 runs 13 residues. The germline gives CDR1 SGHVS, CDR2 FQNEAQ. Here the CDR3 reads CASSLGLLYEQYF. The CDR3 coding sequence is TGTGCCAGCAGCTTAGGACTTCTCTACGAGCAGTACTTC.

This chain uses TRBV4-2 with TRBJ2-1, with 10 bases lining up with TRBD2. The ends lost 0 bases at V and 0 bases at J; junction bases unmatched: 11. The CDR3 spans 20 residues. CDR1 LGHNA and CDR2 YNFKEQ come from the germline V gene. This CDR3 reads CASSQDFVLAGWSSYNEQFF. The CDR3 nucleotides are TGTGCCAGCAGCCAAGATTTCGTACTAGCGGGATGGAGCTCCTACAATGAGCAGTTCTTC.

This clone turned up a few times. The V gene is TRBV18, the J gene TRBJ2-3, with no clear D. The V end lost 6 bases, the J end lost 2 bases, and 6 bases lay between the germline ends. This CDR3 spans 12 amino acids. Per the germline V gene, CDR1 is KGHSH and CDR2 is LQKENI. Written as DNA, the CDR3 is TGTGCCAGCTCCCTAATCACAGATACGCAGTATTTT. Translated: CASSLITDTQYF. Full variable domain (rest looked up from reference TRBV18 and TRBJ2-3): NAGVMQNPRHLVRRRGQEARLRCSPMKGHSHVYWYRQLPEEGLKFMVYLQKENIIDESGMPKERFSAEFPKEGPSILRIQQVVRGDSAAYFCASSLITDTQYFGPGTRLTVL.

J is TRBJ2-1 and V is TRBV19; D gene uncertain. Per the germline V gene, CDR1 is LNHDA and CDR2 is SQIVND (reference sequence). The CDR3 spans 13 residues. Between the trimmed V and J ends, which lost 6 bases and 8 bases, there was a span of 14 bases. CDR3: CASSLSLADEQFF. As DNA, the CDR3 is TGTGCCAGTAGCCTGAGCCTCGCCGATGAGCAGTTCTTC.

This chain connects TRBV5-6 to TRBJ2-1, with D maybe TRBD1 (6 bases). Germline V lookup: CDR1 SGHDT, CDR2 YYEEEE. The CDR3 has 15 residues. Trimming removed 4 bases at V and 6 bases at J, with 17 bases between. This chain's CDR3 is CASSLNGTCCNEQFF. In DNA, the CDR3 is TGTGCCAGCAGCCTTAACGGGACATGTTGCAATGAGCAGTTCTTC.

The chain joins TRBV5-1 to TRBJ2-7; D perhaps matches TRBD1 (6 bases). V dropped 6 bases and J dropped 2 bases, with 18 bases sitting between them. The CDR3 sequence is 15 residues long. Germline V gene sequence: CDR1 SGHRS, CDR2 YFSETQ. The CDR3 protein is CASTPNPDSAYEQYF. As DNA, the CDR3 is TGCGCCAGCACCCCCAACCCGGACAGCGCCTACGAGCAGTACTTC.

The chain recombines TRBV7-9 with TRBJ2-1; TRBD2 aligns across 7 bases. The J segment lost 6 bases and the V segment lost 5 bases, leaving 16 bases of the junction unmatched. The CDR3 consists of 17 residues. Germline CDR1 SEHNR, CDR2 FQNEAQ (reference sequence). CDR3 in amino acids: CASSPPGGSWGANEQFF. The CDR3 bases are TGTGCCAGCAGCCCCCCCGGGGGGAGTTGGGGCGCCAATGAGCAGTTCTTC.

This chain joins TRBV6-4 and TRBJ2-1, with 10 bases aligning to TRBD2. This CDR3 has 14 amino acids. V shed 5 bases and J 9 bases; nucleotides not matched to a gene: 7. CDR1 MRHNA and CDR2 SNTAGT come from the germline V gene. CDR3 protein: CASSRLAGEGEQFF. The CDR3 DNA follows: TGTGCCAGCAGTCGGCTAGCGGGAGAAGGTGAGCAGTTCTTC.

This rearrangement joins TRBV5-7 to TRBJ1-5; D is unclear. TRBV5-7 is identified as an open reading frame with a role that is uncertain. Trimming took 6 bases from V and 1 from J, leaving 11 bases between them. The CDR3 is 14 residues long. The CDR3 is CASTEGGSNQPQHF. CDR3 nucleotide sequence: TGTGCCAGCACGGAGGGAGGGAGCAATCAGCCCCAGCATTTT.

The chain is built from TRBV5-6 and TRBJ1-2, with D possibly TRBD1 on 5 matching bases. The CDR3 extends over 14 amino acids. Germline lookup yields CDR1 SGHDT and CDR2 YYEEEE. V was trimmed by 0 bases and J by 5 bases, leaving 11 bases between them. CDR3 nucleotides: TGTGCCAGCAGCTTGGATCAGGGCTTTTATGGCTACACCTTC. This codes for CASSLDQGFYGYTF.

The chain is built from TRBV11-2 and TRBJ2-3; 8 bases line up with TRBD2. The CDR3 loop spans 19 amino acids. Germline V gene lookup returns CDR1 SGHAT and CDR2 FQNNGV. Trimming at V came to 1 base and at J to 1 base, leaving 13 bases not matched to a gene. The CDR3 nucleotides are TGTGCCAGCAGCTTAGTCGGGCCAGGAGCGGGAGCGGGCACAGATACGCAGTATTTT. Translation: CASSLVGPGAGAGTDTQYF.

This chain links TRBV11-2 with TRBJ2-7; 9 nucleotides match TRBD2. Germline CDR1 reads SGHAT; CDR2 reads FQNNGV. Unmatched junction bases numbered 0, after V lost 1 base and J lost 2 bases. CDR3 length: 14 amino acids. The CDR3 spells CASSLGTSAYEQYF. Written as DNA, the CDR3 is TGTGCCAGCAGCTTAGGGACTAGCGCCTACGAGCAGTACTTC.

Turning to this clone: Within the sample, other DNA sequences also encode this same CDR3. The chain uses TRBV4-3 and TRBJ2-2; 12 nucleotides match TRBD2. Germline CDR1 reads LGHNA; CDR2 reads YSLEER. This CDR3 spans 16 amino acids. J gave up 3 bases and V 1 base, and 0 bases lay outside the gene matches. The CDR3 DNA reads as TGCGCCAGCAGCCAAGGACTAGCGGGAGACACCGGGGAGCTGTTTTTT. Translated: CASSQGLAGDTGELFF.

CDR3 amino acids: CASLERSNEQFF. The CDR3, as DNA: TGTGCCAGCTTAGAGCGGTCTAATGAGCAGTTCTTC. The rearrangement joins TRBV2 to TRBJ2-1, with D tentatively TRBD2 (5 bases). Trimming stripped 8 bases from V and 7 bases from J, with 12 bases between. CDR1 and CDR2 from the germline V gene are SNHLY and FYNNEI. The CDR3 covers 12 residues. Using reference TRBV2 and TRBJ2-1 for the parts outside the CDR3, the full variable domain is EPEVTQTPSHQVTQMGQEVILRCVPISNHLYFYWYRQILGQKVEFLVSFYNNEISEKSEIFDDQFSVERPDGSNFTLKIRSTKLEDSAMYFCASLERSNEQFFGPGTRLTVL.

J is TRBJ2-5 and V is TRBV7-2; 10 bases agree with TRBD2. Unmatched junction bases numbered 12, after V lost 6 bases and J lost 5 bases. Germline CDR1 is SGHTA and CDR2 is FQGNSA. CDR3 length: 16 residues. CDR3 sequence (DNA): TGTGCCAGCAGGCGGGGGGGTTATAGCGGGAGGGAGACCCAGTACTTC. Its protein product is CASRRGGYSGRETQYF.

This clone was seen just once. The chain combines TRBV6-5 with TRBJ2-7, with 8 bases aligning to TRBD1. Per the germline V gene, CDR1 is MNHEY and CDR2 is SVGAGI. CDR3 size: 15 residues. J gave up 3 bases and V 2 bases, and 6 bases lay outside the gene matches. The DNA of the CDR3 is TGTGCCAGCAGTTACGGGGGACAGGCCGGCTACGAGCAGTACTTC. Protein: CASSYGGQAGYEQYF.

This clone appeared a single time. The rearrangement uses TRBV5-1 and TRBJ1-2, with 7 positions matching TRBD1. The CDR3 consists of 15 residues. In germline, CDR1 is SGHRS, CDR2 YFSETQ. V dropped 0 bases and J dropped 5; count of bases not matched to a gene: 7. CDR3 DNA: TGCGCCAGCAGCTTGGCCCAGACAGGGCATTATGGCTACACCTTC. This sequence encodes CASSLAQTGHYGYTF.

Regarding this clone: A read error may account for a junction end that differs from germline. This chain connects TRBV7-6 to TRBJ2-5; D is perhaps TRBD2 (5 bases). The CDR3 has 14 amino acids. CDR1 and CDR2 (germline): SGHVS, FNYEAQ. DNA of the CDR3: TGTGCCAGCAGCTTAGGGCCTAGCCAAAAGACCCAGTACTTC. It translates to CASSLGPSQKTQYF.

V is TRBV25-1 and J is TRBJ2-3, with 9 bases identical to TRBD2. Germline values: CDR1 MGHDK, CDR2 SYGVNS. Trimming cost V 10 bases and J 5 bases; bases outside gene matches: 13. The CDR3 has 15 amino acids. The CDR3 DNA follows: TGTGCCACCGACGTGACTAGCGGAGGGGAAGATACGCAGTATTTT. Translation: CATDVTSGGEDTQYF.

The CDR3 DNA follows: TGCAGTGCTAGGGAGGGACAGCAGTTCTTC. This sequence encodes CSAREGQQFF. This chain joins TRBV20-1 and TRBJ2-1; tentative D call: TRBD2 (6 bases). CDR3 length equals 10 residues. CDR1 and CDR2 from the germline V gene are DFQATT and SNEGSKA (reference sequence). Trimming stripped 3 bases from V and 11 bases from J, with 8 bases between.

CDR3 coding DNA: TGTGCCAGCAGTTTGGGGACTCCTTACAATGAGCAGTTCTTC. Its translation is CASSLGTPYNEQFF. The rearrangement links TRBV27 to TRBJ2-1, with TRBD2 as a possible D gene (6 bases). The germline V gene has CDR1 MNHEY and CDR2 SMNVEV (reference sequence). This CDR3 has 14 amino acids. The V and J ends lost 3 bases and 4 bases respectively, with 10 bases between them.

The chain is built from TRBV5-6 and TRBJ2-5; 11 bases are a match to TRBD2. Looked up from germline, CDR1 is SGHDT and CDR2 is YYEEEE. Trimming removed 0 bases from V and 5 bases from J; junction bases left unmatched: 12. CDR3 size: 18 residues. In DNA form, the CDR3 reads TGTGCCAGCAGCTTGGAAACTAGCGGGAGTAGACCTCAGGAGACCCAGTACTTC. Translating gives CASSLETSGSRPQETQYF.

V and J are TRBV29-1 and TRBJ1-1; 7 nucleotides match TRBD1. The germline V gene has CDR1 SQVTM and CDR2 ANQGSEA. The V and J ends lost 7 bases and 4 bases, in that order; junction bases with no gene match: 9. The CDR3 extends over 13 amino acids. The CDR3: CSGSTGQGTEAFF. CDR3 DNA sequence: TGCAGCGGCTCGACAGGGCAGGGCACTGAAGCTTTCTTT.

This clone was observed a few times. V usage is TRBV25-1 and J usage is TRBJ2-7, with unresolved D. The CDR3 extends over 14 amino acids. CDR1 is MGHDK, CDR2 SYGVNS, per germline. Between the trimmed V and J ends, which lost 5 bases and 2 bases, there was a span of 13 bases. The CDR3 DNA follows: TGTGCCAGCAGTCCACGGGTCGCGGCCTACGAGCAGTACTTC. Translating gives CASSPRVAAYEQYF.